This T cell receptor (beta chain) was retrieved from a study of low-dose radiotherapy and immunotherapy resistance in tumors (dated by TCRdb to between 2021 and 2023). For context, the study as a whole: In Cohort 1, 0.5 Gy per fraction was delivered every 2 weeks, and a total PTV dose of 6.5 Gy was prescribed. No randomization into treatment groups was done for the people taking part in the trial. Cohort 2 received 1 Gy per fraction every two weeks, with a total of 13 Gy over 26 weeks. Eight patients were included in the translational analysis, namely three from the first dose cohort plus the first five from the second dose cohort. Every two weeks, patients got intravenous cyclophosphamide at 200 mg/m2, given one day ahead of each radiation and immunotherapy administration. Aspirin 300 mg was taken orally once daily by patients for four cycles, starting on cycle 1 day 1. Nivolumab was administered intravenously as a 240 mg flat dose every two weeks, and ipilimumab was administered intravenously at 1 mg/kg every six weeks.

To note about this clonotype: This receptor's antigen is unknown. No qualities accompany the bases; no much larger clone lies one base away.

First-strand cDNA was synthesized using Superscript III and a set of TRAV- and TRBV-specific primers, so that both TCRalpha and TCRbeta chains were covered. TCRs were amplified for 20 PCR cycles with Phusion, using a constant-region primer paired with the adapter attached to the V primers. Amplification of the isolated mRNA was done with the MessageAmp II aRNA Amplification Kit, which involved a roughly 17-hour in vitro transcription at 37 degrees C. mRNA for TCR sequencing was isolated with the Dynabeads mRNA DIRECT Purification Kit. Indexed Illumina adapters were added in a second 25-cycle Phusion PCR, and the resulting products were purified with AMPure XP beads. On the authors' methods: Using custom Perl scripts, TCR sequences that encoded the same protein were pooled, out-of-frame sequences were dropped, and the abundance of each clonotype was calculated. Any TCR sequence backed by just one read was left out of the analysis. The metrics used to describe the repertoires included Shannon entropy, Gini index, clonality, richness, and the frequency of TCRs shared between repertoires. Starting from the raw public reads, TCRdb applied fastp trimming at Q25, assembled clones with MiXCR and retained in-frame beta chains. Under each unique CDR3 protein, matching rows form one entry showing the most common genes and DNA. The V and J calls and clone size are TCRdb's, not the authors'. The sample contains over 9,500 distinct CDR3 sequences, 51% of them found a single time. The ten largest clones take up about 8% of the sample.

At the junction V is shortened by 0 bases and J by 4 bases, with 10 bases in between. CDR1 SGDLS and CDR2 YYNGEE are derived from the germline V gene. The CDR3 holds 14 amino acids from the cysteine to the phenylalanine. Only the CDR3 region is kept as DNA, spanning 42 bases read in frame from base 1. The donors took part in RACIN, a single-arm, phase I, dose-escalation trial that combined nivolumab, ipilimumab, aspirin, low-dose cyclophosphamide and low-dose radiotherapy. Eligible patients had advanced, TIL-negative solid tumors. The sequence was obtained from a human donor with advanced metastatic prostate, ovarian, gallbladder or colorectal cancer (not recorded which). This table probably holds off-target reads from a library built for another chain. The rearrangement combines TRBV9 with TRBJ1-2, with an unclear D gene assignment. The CDR3 in this case is CASSVALTTYGYTF. The DNA sequence is as follows: TGTGCCAGCAGCGTAGCTCTGACAACCTATGGCTACACCTTC.